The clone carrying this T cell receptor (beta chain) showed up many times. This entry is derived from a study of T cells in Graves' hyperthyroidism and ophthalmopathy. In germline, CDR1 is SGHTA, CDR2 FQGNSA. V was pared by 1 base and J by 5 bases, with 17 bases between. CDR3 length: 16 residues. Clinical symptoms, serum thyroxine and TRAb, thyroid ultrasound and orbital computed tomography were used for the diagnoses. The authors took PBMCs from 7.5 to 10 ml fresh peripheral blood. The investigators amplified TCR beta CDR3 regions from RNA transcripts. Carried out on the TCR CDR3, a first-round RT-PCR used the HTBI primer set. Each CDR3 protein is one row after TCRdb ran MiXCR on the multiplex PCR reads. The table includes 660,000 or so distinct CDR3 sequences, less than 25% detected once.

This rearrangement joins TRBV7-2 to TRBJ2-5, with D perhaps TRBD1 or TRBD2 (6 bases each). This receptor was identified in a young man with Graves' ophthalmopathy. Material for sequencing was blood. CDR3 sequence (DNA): TGTGCCAGCAGCTTAGTCGGGGGCCTAGGAAAGGAGACCCAGTACTTC. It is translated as CASSLVGGLGKETQYF.